The T cell receptor (beta chain) described here comes from a study of blood T cell repertoires in COVID-19. Trimming cost V 4 bases and J 8 bases, with 5 bases left between them. CDR3 length: 11 amino acids. CDR1 is MDHEN and CDR2 is SYDVKM in the germline V gene. Details on this clone: Additional DNA sequences in this sample encode the identical CDR3.

As originally analysed: How many nucleated cells were present was estimated from reference gene primer amplification. Assay: immunoSEQ multiplex PCR; the TCRdb copy retains only in-frame clones and omits some. The V and J calls and clone size come from that table; D and trimming were worked out from the DNA. This sample yields over 250,000 clones, of which roughly 88% are seen a single time; around 0.92% belongs to the top ten. In Cohort 3, a recovered donor had either two negative PCRs, clearance, or symptom resolution. The receptor was derived from a woman younger than 45 who had recovered from COVID-19. The material sequenced was PBMCs or T cells enriched from blood (not recorded which). The chain is built from TRBV28 and TRBJ1-4; D is undetermined. The CDR3 sequence: CASSSSEKLFF. CDR3 nucleotides: TGTGCCAGCAGTTCAAGCGAAAAACTGTTTTTT.